The 22 T cell receptor beta chains below all came from one sample that was sequenced in a study of T-cell reconstitution after alpha-beta-depleted transplantation in children. Preparation of the TCRbeta library involved a method that used unique molecular identifiers. TCRdb fed the PCR reads into MiXCR, producing one record per CDR3 protein. The top ten clones hold over 0.95% of a sample with 600,000 to 700,000 distinct CDR3 sequences, 16% of them seen once. The source was PBMCs from the stem cell graft donor, collected from the stem cell graft. The receptors were gathered from a human donor who donated a stem cell graft to a child with acute myeloid leukemia.

This clonotype was counted a few times. V and J are TRBV27 and TRBJ1-6; D possibly corresponds to TRBD1 (5 bases). With 3 bases removed from V and 14 bases from J, the gap between germline ends came to 11 bases. CDR1 and CDR2 from the germline V gene are MNHEY and SMNVEV (reference sequence). This CDR3 has 12 amino acids. In DNA, the CDR3 is TGTGCCAGCAGTTTCGGGGGGAACACCCTCCACTTT. Translated, it gives CASSFGGNTLHF.

This clonotype was recorded many times. The J gene is TRBJ1-4, the V gene TRBV6-1, with D hard to call. The length of the CDR3 is 16 residues. Germline lookup yields CDR1 MNHNS and CDR2 SASEGT. Trimming removed 0 bases at V and 3 bases at J, with 11 bases between. CDR3 amino acids: CASSEAVRTSNEKLFF. CDR3 coding DNA: TGTGCCAGCAGTGAAGCGGTCCGGACCTCTAATGAAAAACTGTTTTTT.

Comments on this clonotype: It may be a read error: a sequence one base away is much more abundant. This chain uses TRBV29-1 with TRBJ2-1; TRBD2 is a possible D gene (7 bases). The CDR3 is made up of 14 amino acids. Germline V lookup: CDR1 SQVTM, CDR2 ANQGSEA. The ends were cut back, 7 bases at V and 3 bases at J, with 16 bases in the middle. The CDR3 nucleotides are TGCAGCGGGGAGGGGACATCGAGCTACAATGAGCAGTTCTTC. As protein: CSGEGTSSYNEQFF.

The genes are TRBV4-3 and TRBJ2-3; TRBD2 matches at 7 bases. The trim removed 0 bases at V and 8 bases at J, leaving 14 bases unmatched. Per the germline V gene, CDR1 is LGHNA and CDR2 is YSLEER. The CDR3 covers 17 residues. The CDR3 spells CASSQETGGLRLSTQYF. CDR3 nucleotide sequence: TGCGCCAGCAGCCAAGAGACGGGGGGACTACGGTTGTCTACGCAGTATTTT.

The chain couples TRBV7-9 to TRBJ2-2; TRBD1 matches at 11 bases. Germline V gives CDR1 SEHNR, CDR2 FQNEAQ (reference sequence). This CDR3 comprises 14 residues. Germline trimming cut 5 bases from V and 10 bases from J; bases unmatched to any gene: 6. CDR3 sequence reads: CASSPGTGGLELFF. The CDR3, as DNA: TGTGCCAGCAGCCCCGGGACAGGGGGACTGGAGCTGTTTTTT. Based on the CDR3 plus reference TRBV7-9 and TRBJ2-2, the full variable domain is DTGVSQNPRHKITKRGQNVTFRCDPISEHNRLYWYRQTLGQGPEFLTYFQNEAQLEKSRLLSDRFSAERPKGSFSTLEIQRTEQGDSAMYLCASSPGTGGLELFFGEGSRLTVL.

About this clonotype: A much bigger clone sits one base away, suggesting this may be a read error. V gene TRBV29-1 combines with J gene TRBJ2-2; 9 bases agree with TRBD1. The CDR3 extends over 14 amino acids. Germline CDR1 and CDR2: SQVTM and ANQGSEA. The DNA for the CDR3 is TGCAGCGTTGAATTGGGACAGGGAAGCGGGGAGCCGTTTTTT. Translation: CSVELGQGSGEPFF.

The V call is TRBV7-7, the J call TRBJ2-1; possibly TRBD1 for D (6 bases). Germline V lookup: CDR1 SSHAT, CDR2 FNYEAQ (reference sequence). The CDR3 loop spans 16 amino acids. Trimming shortened V by 5 bases and J by 8 bases, and 22 bases separated the two germline ends. The CDR3, as DNA: TGTGCCAGCAGCCCGGGTCCGGACAGATTATGGCATGAGCAGTTCTTC. Its protein product is CASSPGPDRLWHEQFF.

The genes are TRBV12-5 and TRBJ1-2; no clear D. The CDR3 extends over 13 amino acids. V dropped 1 base and J dropped 4 bases, with 7 bases sitting between them. CDR1 is LGHNT and CDR2 is FRNRAP in the germline V gene. CDR3 nucleotides: TGTGCTAGTGGTTTGGAACAGATCTATGGCTACACCTTC. This translates into CASGLEQIYGYTF.

This clonotype was detected ten times or more. The genes are TRBV20-1 and TRBJ2-7, with a tentative D call TRBD2 (6 bases). The germline V gene encodes CDR1 DFQATT and CDR2 SNEGSKA (reference sequence). Trimming stripped 0 bases from V and 0 bases from J, with 12 bases between. This CDR3 has 15 amino acids. The CDR3 bases are TGCAGTGCTAGAGATCAAAAGGGAGGCTCCTACGAGCAGTACTTC. It yields the protein CSARDQKGGSYEQYF.

At least ten counts were recorded for this clonotype. The genes are TRBV20-1 and TRBJ2-7; TRBD1 matches at 9 bases. CDR1 is DFQATT, CDR2 SNEGSKA, per germline (reference sequence). The CDR3 sequence is 15 residues long. The V gene end was trimmed by 1 base and the J gene end by 0 bases; junction bases not matched to a gene: 4. CDR3 residues: CSARARTGASYEQYF. The CDR3 DNA sequence: TGCAGTGCTAGAGCGCGGACAGGGGCCTCCTACGAGCAGTACTTC.

This clonotype was detected only a few times. The genes are TRBV6-5 and TRBJ2-5; the D gene is possibly TRBD2 (6 bases). The CDR3 contains 15 residues. Germline V gene data show CDR1 as MNHEY and CDR2 as SVGAGI. V lost 2 bases and J 1 base, leaving 11 bases between the germline ends. The CDR3 is CASSYRREFQETQYF. The CDR3 nucleotides read TGTGCCAGCAGTTACAGGAGGGAGTTCCAAGAGACCCAGTACTTC.

In its sample, this clonotype was seen a few times. The chain carries TRBV5-1 and TRBJ2-3; possibly TRBD1 for D (6 bases). Trimming left V 0 bases short and J 4 bases short, with 15 bases between. Germline CDR1 and CDR2: SGHRS and YFSETQ. The CDR3 length is 16 residues. CDR3 sequence (DNA): TGCGCCAGCAGCTTGGTTCCAGGGGCAGGAGCAGATACGCAGTATTTT. Its protein product is CASSLVPGAGADTQYF.

This clonotype was found many times. The chain is built from TRBV29-1 and TRBJ2-3; D is unclear. CDR3 length: 12 residues. Trimming took 7 bases from V and 5 from J, leaving 13 bases between them. CDR1 is SQVTM, CDR2 ANQGSEA, per germline. The CDR3 sequence is CSDRNLGDTQYF. The CDR3 nucleotides read TGCAGCGACAGAAACTTGGGAGATACGCAGTATTTT.

The rearrangement joins TRBV10-3 to TRBJ1-1; 12 bases map to TRBD1. CDR3 length: 19 amino acids. V shed 3 bases and J 3 bases; nucleotides not matched to a gene: 14. Germline values: CDR1 ENHRY, CDR2 SYGVKD. The CDR3 bases are TGTGCCATCAGTGAATTCAAGGGACAGGGGGCGCGGCGGGACACTGAAGCTTTCTTT. This codes for CAISEFKGQGARRDTEAFF.

The CDR3 DNA reads TGTGCCAGCAGCTTAGCGGGGGTGGTTGAAGCTTTCTTT. Translation: CASSLAGVVEAFF. The chain has TRBV7-9 and TRBJ1-1; maybe TRBD1 (5 bases). The germline V gene has CDR1 SEHNR and CDR2 FQNEAQ (reference sequence). There are 13 residues in the CDR3. The germline V and J ends were trimmed by 0 bases and 7 bases, with 9 bases remaining between them.

This clonotype was counted many times. The rearrangement joins TRBV29-1 to TRBJ1-1, with no clear D. Germline CDR1 is SQVTM and CDR2 is ANQGSEA. The CDR3 length is 13 residues. V gave up 8 bases and J gave up 3 bases, with 16 bases separating them. CDR3 nucleotide sequence: TGCAGCATAACACTGGGAACAGACACTGAAGCTTTCTTT. Protein product: CSITLGTDTEAFF.

The chain combines TRBV6-2 or TRBV6-3 with TRBJ2-7; D gene uncertain. CDR3 length: 17 amino acids. Germline assignment: CDR1 MNHEY and CDR2 SVGEGT. The V gene lost 6 bases and the J gene lost 0 bases, with 21 bases spanning the gap. The CDR3 spells CASSTPGRSPLSYEQYF. CDR3 nucleotide sequence: TGTGCCAGCAGCACTCCCGGACGGAGCCCCCTCTCCTACGAGCAGTACTTC.

The chain recombines TRBV6-6 with TRBJ1-4, with D unclear. This CDR3 is 13 amino acids long. Germline CDR1 MNHNY, CDR2 SVGAGI (reference sequence). V gave up 7 bases and J gave up 7 bases, with 13 bases separating them. CDR3: CASMGSAGEKLFF. The CDR3 nucleotides read TGTGCCAGCATGGGCAGCGCCGGTGAAAAACTGTTTTTT.

The chain is built from TRBV6-1 and TRBJ1-5, with no clear D. Deletions cut 6 bases from V and 0 bases from J, with 9 bases between. Germline V gene lookup returns CDR1 MNHNS and CDR2 SASEGT. The CDR3 has 14 residues. CDR3: CASSAPYSNQPQHF. The CDR3 coding sequence is TGTGCCAGCAGCGCGCCTTATAGCAATCAGCCCCAGCATTTT.

The J gene is TRBJ2-1, the V gene TRBV15; 7 nucleotides match TRBD1. This CDR3 region has 16 residues. The V and J ends lost 0 bases and 3 bases, in that order; junction bases with no gene match: 5. The V gene's germline CDR1 is LNHNV and CDR2 YYDKDF (reference sequence). CDR3 DNA: TGTGCCACCAGCAGAGAGGGTGCAGGGGGCTACAATGAGCAGTTCTTC. This gives the protein CATSREGAGGYNEQFF.

This chain connects TRBV7-9 to TRBJ1-1; TRBD1 matches 8 bases. Germline lookup yields CDR1 SEHNR and CDR2 FQNEAQ (reference sequence). CDR3 size: 17 residues. The trim removed 2 bases at V and 7 bases at J, leaving 15 bases unmatched. The CDR3 is CASSLLGLGTGVHEAFF. The CDR3 DNA is TGTGCCAGCAGCTTATTAGGTCTGGGGACAGGCGTTCATGAAGCTTTCTTT.

This clonotype showed up many times. The chain employs TRBV5-6 and TRBJ2-7; 9 nucleotides agree with TRBD2. V dropped 3 bases and J dropped 2; count of bases not matched to a gene: 6. The CDR3 totals 15 residues. Germline values: CDR1 SGHDT, CDR2 YYEEEE. In nucleotides, the CDR3 is TGTGCCAGCAGCTATTTAGCGGGGGTAACCTACGAGCAGTACTTC. Its protein is CASSYLAGVTYEQYF.